The clone carrying this TCR beta chain came up a few times. The sample is drawn from a study of blood T cells in healthy people across ages. Then a second PCR, running roughly 6 to 12 cycles, was carried out with a sample-barcoded 5' primer and a J-beta primer mix. TCRdb used MiXCR to reprocess the 5' RACE reads, holding one entry per CDR3 protein. The table includes some 750,000 distinct CDR3 sequences, 20% to 25% detected once. The sequenced sample consisted of blood. The clonotype was recovered from a man aged 70 or older in good health.

CDR3 residues: CASRRNRGRNTEAFF. As DNA, the CDR3 is TGTGCCAGCAGACGCAACAGGGGACGGAACACTGAAGCTTTCTTT. This chain joins TRBV6-1 and TRBJ1-1, with TRBD1 matching over 7 bases. CDR3 size: 15 residues. Unmatched junction bases numbered 8, after V lost 6 bases and J lost 1 base. Per the germline V gene, CDR1 is MNHNS and CDR2 is SASEGT.